This entry features one T cell receptor beta chain sequence. This entry is derived from a study of identifying expanded T cells in peripheral blood. Using immunoSEQ multiplex PCR, the repertoire was profiled, and TCRdb retains in-frame clones only, with some absent. Among 75,000 to 95,000 clones, around 83% were seen once, and the ten largest hold approximately 4.5%. This clonotype was obtained from a person aged 18 to 70 in good health. Sequencing input: blood.

Here the CDR3 DNA reads TGTGCCAGCAGCTGGACCTTGGAGACCCAGTACTTC. Amino acids: CASSWTLETQYF. The J gene is TRBJ2-5, the V gene TRBV7-2, with D unresolved. Germline CDR1 and CDR2: SGHTA and FQGNSA. The V end was cut by 4 bases, the J end by 5 bases, with 8 bases between. The CDR3 is 12 residues long.